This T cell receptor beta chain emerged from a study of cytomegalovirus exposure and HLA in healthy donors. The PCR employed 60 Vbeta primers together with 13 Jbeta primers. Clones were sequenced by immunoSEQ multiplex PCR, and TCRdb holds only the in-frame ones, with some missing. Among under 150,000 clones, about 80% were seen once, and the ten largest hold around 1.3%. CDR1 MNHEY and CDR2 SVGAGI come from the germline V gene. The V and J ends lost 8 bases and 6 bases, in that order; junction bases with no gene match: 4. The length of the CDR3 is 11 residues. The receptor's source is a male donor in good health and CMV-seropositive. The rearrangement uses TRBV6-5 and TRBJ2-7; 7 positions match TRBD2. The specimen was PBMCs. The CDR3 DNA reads TGTGCCAGCCGTGCGGGAGTCGAGCAGTACTTC. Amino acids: CASRAGVEQYF.